Listed below are T cell receptor beta chains from one sample, sequenced in a study of beta chain features in type 1 diabetes. Assay used: immunoSEQ multiplex PCR; TCRdb lists only in-frame clones, some missing. Found here are 20,000 to 30,000 clones, more than 60% of them singletons; the top ten hold 2.2%. Sequencing was performed on Tregs from blood. These receptors were taken from a woman between 35 and 50 years old in good health. Both conserved end residues are part of each CDR3. The D gene is left open where the match is weak. The size of a clone is reported for some rows only, either as once, few or many, or as a class for expanded clones.

CASSPDLANTEAFF,TGTGCCAGCAGCCCAGATTTGGCGAACACTGAAGCTTTCTTT,TRBJ1-1,-,TRBV14,-
CASSQTPNYGYTF,TGTGCCAGCAGCCAGACACCTAACTATGGCTACACCTTC,TRBJ1-2,-,TRBV7-2,-
CASSLRSGVAEAFF,TGTGCCAGCAGCTTAAGGTCAGGGGTAGCTGAAGCTTTCTTT,TRBJ1-1,few,TRBV7-9,-
CASSSAGQITDTQYF,TGTGCCAGCAGTAGTGCGGGACAGATCACAGATACGCAGTATTTT,TRBJ2-3,few,TRBV5-6,-
CASSWRLAGATGELFF,TGTGCCAGCAGTTGGCGACTAGCGGGGGCCACCGGGGAGCTGTTTTTT,TRBJ2-2,-,TRBV6-5,TRBD2
CASSSRDPGTTASYEQYF,TGTGCCAGCAGCTCGAGGGACCCCGGGACAACCGCCTCCTACGAGCAGTACTTC,TRBJ2-7,-,TRBV7-9,-
CASSLQGPTEAFF,TGTGCCAGCAGCTTACAGGGGCCCACTGAAGCTTTCTTT,TRBJ1-1,-,TRBV7-2,-
CASKGAYEQYF,TGTGCCAGCAAGGGGGCCTACGAGCAGTACTTC,TRBJ2-7,-,TRBV2,-
CASSLSGQEYGYTF,TGTGCCAGCAGTTTATCAGGACAGGAGTATGGCTACACCTTC,TRBJ1-2,-,TRBV27,TRBD1
CATSRAKGAAEAFF,TGTGCCACCAGCAGAGCGAAGGGGGCAGCTGAAGCTTTCTTT,TRBJ1-1,-,TRBV15,TRBD1
CASSYGPSTDTQYF,TGTGCCAGCAGTTATGGGCCAAGCACAGATACGCAGTATTTT,TRBJ2-3,few,TRBV6-6,-
CSVGGQGRRGYTF,TGCAGCGTTGGGGGCCAGGGTCGACGAGGCTACACCTTC,TRBJ1-2,-,TRBV29-1,-
CASSVGPSSRPKSGTQYF,TGTGCCAGCAGCGTAGGCCCGTCTAGCCGTCCCAAGAGTGGGACCCAGTACTTC,TRBJ2-5,-,TRBV9,-
CASSVGVSGGISYEQYF,TGTGCCAGCAGCGTAGGGGTAAGCGGGGGGATCTCCTACGAGCAGTACTTC,TRBJ2-7,-,TRBV9,TRBD2
CASSFYDRVREQYF,TGTGCCAGCAGCTTTTACGACAGGGTAAGGGAGCAGTACTTC,TRBJ2-7,-,TRBV7-2,TRBD1
CASSFRGKGSETQYF,TGTGCCAGCAGTTTTAGGGGGAAGGGCTCAGAGACCCAGTACTTC,TRBJ2-5,-,TRBV5-4,-
CASSLGGGSTDTQYF,TGTGCCAGCAGCTTGGGCGGGGGGAGCACAGATACGCAGTATTTT,TRBJ2-3,-,TRBV5-4,TRBD2
CASSLGSGGGYNEQFF,TGTGCCAGCAGCTTAGGGAGCGGGGGGGGCTACAATGAGCAGTTCTTC,TRBJ2-1,-,TRBV7-9,TRBD2
CASSLRRFSEQFF,TGTGCCAGCAGCTTACGCAGGTTTAGTGAGCAGTTCTTC,TRBJ2-1,-,TRBV7-2,-
CASSLGQNMVYGYTF,TGTGCCAGCAGCTTGGGACAGAACATGGTCTATGGCTACACCTTC,TRBJ1-2,-,TRBV5-4,-
CASSIVGSGQGTYEQYF,TGTGCCAGTAGTATAGTTGGATCGGGACAGGGGACCTACGAGCAGTACTTC,TRBJ2-7,-,TRBV19,TRBD1
CASSPAAGPVRDGYTF,TGCGCCAGCAGCCCGGCGGCGGGACCGGTGCGCGATGGCTACACCTTC,TRBJ1-2,-,TRBV5-1,-
CASSKALLAGF,TGTGCCAGCAGCAAAGCGCTCTTGGCTGGCTTC,TRBJ1-2,-,TRBV21-1,-
CASNSGGGKETQYF,TGTGCCAGCAATAGCGGGGGGGGGAAAGAGACCCAGTACTTC,TRBJ2-5,-,TRBV2,TRBD2
CASRGTGYQPQHF,TGCGCCAGCAGGGGGACAGGATATCAGCCCCAGCATTTT,TRBJ1-5,-,TRBV10-1,TRBD1
CASSPRTGVIYGYTF,TGCGCCAGCAGCCCTCGGACAGGGGTGATCTATGGCTACACCTTC,TRBJ1-2,-,TRBV4-3,TRBD1
CASSPAGGTYEQYF,TGTGCCAGCTCACCAGCAGGGGGGACCTACGAGCAGTACTTC,TRBJ2-7,-,TRBV18,-
CASSYTGFTEAFF,TGTGCCAGCAGTTACACAGGGTTCACTGAAGCTTTCTTT,TRBJ1-1,once,TRBV6-5,-
CASSAGNEQFF,TGTGCCAGCAGCGCCGGCAATGAGCAGTTCTTC,TRBJ2-1,-,TRBV11-2,-
CAISDRANGYTF,TGTGCCATCAGTGACAGGGCCAATGGCTACACCTTC,TRBJ1-2,-,TRBV10-3,-